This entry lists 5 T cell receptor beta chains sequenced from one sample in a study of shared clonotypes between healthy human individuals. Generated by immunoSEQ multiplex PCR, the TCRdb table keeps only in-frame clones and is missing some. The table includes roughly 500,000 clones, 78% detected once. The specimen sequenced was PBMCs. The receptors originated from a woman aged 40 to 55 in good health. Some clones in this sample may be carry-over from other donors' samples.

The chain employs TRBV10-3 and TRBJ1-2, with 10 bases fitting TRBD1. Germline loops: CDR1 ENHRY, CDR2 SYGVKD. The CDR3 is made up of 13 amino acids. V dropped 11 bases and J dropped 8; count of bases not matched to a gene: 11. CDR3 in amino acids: CASLGQGDFGYTF. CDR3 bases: TGTGCCTCCTTAGGACAGGGGGACTTCGGCTACACCTTC.

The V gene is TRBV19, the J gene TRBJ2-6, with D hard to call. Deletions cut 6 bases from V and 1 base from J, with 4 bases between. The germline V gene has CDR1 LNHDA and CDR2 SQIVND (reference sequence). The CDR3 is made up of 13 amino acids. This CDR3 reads CASSWSGANVLTF. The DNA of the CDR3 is TGTGCCAGTAGCTGGTCTGGGGCCAACGTCCTGACTTTC. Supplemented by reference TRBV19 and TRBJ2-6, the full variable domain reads DGGITQSPKYLFRKEGQNVTLSCEQNLNHDAMYWYRQDPGQGLRLIYYSQIVNDFQKGDIAEGYSVSREKKESFPLTVTSAQKNPTAFYLCASSWSGANVLTFGAGSRLTVL.

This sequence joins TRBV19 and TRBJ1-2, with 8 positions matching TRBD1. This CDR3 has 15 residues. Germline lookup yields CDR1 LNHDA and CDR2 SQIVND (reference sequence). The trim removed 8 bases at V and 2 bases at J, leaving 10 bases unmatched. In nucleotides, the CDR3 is TGTGCCAGTCGCACAGGGGGAGGTTCCAACTATGGCTACACCTTC. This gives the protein CASRTGGGSNYGYTF.

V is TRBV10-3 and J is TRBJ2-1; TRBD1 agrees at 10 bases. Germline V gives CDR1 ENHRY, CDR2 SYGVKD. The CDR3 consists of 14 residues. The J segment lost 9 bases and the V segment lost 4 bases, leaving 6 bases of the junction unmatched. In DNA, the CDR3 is TGTGCCATCAGTGGAGGGACAGGGGATGGTGAGCAGTTCTTC. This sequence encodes CAISGGTGDGEQFF.

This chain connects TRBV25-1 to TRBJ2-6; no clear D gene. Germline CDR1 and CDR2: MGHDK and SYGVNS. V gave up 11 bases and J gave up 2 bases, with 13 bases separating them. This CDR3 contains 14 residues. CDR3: CAVDGEAGANVLTF. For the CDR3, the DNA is TGTGCCGTCGATGGGGAAGCTGGGGCCAACGTCCTGACTTTC.